This T cell receptor beta chain was retrieved from a study of OX40 agonist ivuxolimab in advanced cancers. Study as a whole: Hepatocellular carcinoma, melanoma, renal cell or head and neck cancer was diagnosed in the dose-escalation patients. Enrollees could have had prior anti-PD-1, anti-PD-L1 or anti-CTLA-4 therapy, which about 40% had received. Partial responses were observed in three patients, of whom one had hepatocellular carcinoma and two had cutaneous melanoma. Overall study results and limits: Averaging showed that CD8+ T cells had more expanded clones than CD4+ did.

This table comes from immunoSEQ multiplex PCR, and its TCRdb copy is limited to in-frame clones, with some not included. This table holds 67,000 or so clones, around 85% found once. The table lists this clone with a few counts. Its specificity is not known. V gave up 7 bases and J gave up 5 bases, with 15 bases separating them. This CDR3 has 14 residues. CDR1 and CDR2 (germline): LNHDA, SQIVND (reference sequence). This sequence originates from an adult with an advanced solid tumor such as melanoma, head and neck, liver or kidney cancer. The specimen comprised CD4+ or CD8+ T cells sorted from blood, sampled in a trial of the OX40 agonist ivuxolimab. This sequence joins TRBV19 and TRBJ2-1, with D perhaps TRBD1 or TRBD2 (5 bases each). CDR3 loop: CASTRDPGHNEQFF. The CDR3, as DNA: TGTGCCAGTACCCGGGACCCTGGTCACAATGAGCAGTTCTTC.